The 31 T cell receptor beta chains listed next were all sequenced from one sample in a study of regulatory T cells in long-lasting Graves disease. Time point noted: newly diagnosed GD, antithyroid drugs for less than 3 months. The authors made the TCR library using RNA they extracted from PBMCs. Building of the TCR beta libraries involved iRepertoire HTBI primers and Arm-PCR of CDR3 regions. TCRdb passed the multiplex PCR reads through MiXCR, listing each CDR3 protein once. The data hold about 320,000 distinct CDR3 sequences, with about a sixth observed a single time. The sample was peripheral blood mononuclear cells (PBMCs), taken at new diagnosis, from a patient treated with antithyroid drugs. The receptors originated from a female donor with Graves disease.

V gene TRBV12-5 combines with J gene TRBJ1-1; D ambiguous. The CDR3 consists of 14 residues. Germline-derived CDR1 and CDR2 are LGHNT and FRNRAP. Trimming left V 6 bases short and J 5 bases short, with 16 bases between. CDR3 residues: CASGLRTGRTEAFF. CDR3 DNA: TGTGCTAGTGGCCTAAGGACCGGCAGAACTGAAGCTTTCTTT.

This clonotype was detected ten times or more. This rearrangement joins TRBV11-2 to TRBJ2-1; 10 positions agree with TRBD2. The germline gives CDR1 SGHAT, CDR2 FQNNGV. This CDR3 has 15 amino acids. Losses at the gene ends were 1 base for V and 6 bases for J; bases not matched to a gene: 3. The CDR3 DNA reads TGTGCCAGCAGCTTAGCAGCGGGAGGGATCAATGAGCAGTTCTTC. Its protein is CASSLAAGGINEQFF.

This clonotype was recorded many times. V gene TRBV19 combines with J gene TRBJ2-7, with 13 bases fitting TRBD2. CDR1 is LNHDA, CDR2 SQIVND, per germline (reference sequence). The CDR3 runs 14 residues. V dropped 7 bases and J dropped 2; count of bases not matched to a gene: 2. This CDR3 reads CASTGLAGAYEQYF. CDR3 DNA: TGTGCCAGTACCGGACTAGCGGGAGCCTACGAGCAGTACTTC.

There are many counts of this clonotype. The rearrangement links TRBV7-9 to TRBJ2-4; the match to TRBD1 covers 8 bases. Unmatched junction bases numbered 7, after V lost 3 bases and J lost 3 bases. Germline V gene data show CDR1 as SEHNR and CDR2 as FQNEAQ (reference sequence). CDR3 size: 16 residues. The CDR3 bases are TGTGCCAGCAGCTTCAGGGGGCGATTGGGCAAAAACATTCAGTACTTC. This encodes CASSFRGRLGKNIQYF.

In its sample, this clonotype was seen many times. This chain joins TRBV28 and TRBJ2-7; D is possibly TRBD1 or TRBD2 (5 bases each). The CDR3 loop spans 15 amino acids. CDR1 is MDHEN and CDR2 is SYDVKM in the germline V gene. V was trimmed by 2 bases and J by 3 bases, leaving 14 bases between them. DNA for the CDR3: TGTGCCAGCAGTTTAGGGGGACCAAGCATCTACGAGCAGTACTTC. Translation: CASSLGGPSIYEQYF. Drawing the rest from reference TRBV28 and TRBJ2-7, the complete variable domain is DVKVTQSSRYLVKRTGEKVFLECVQDMDHENMFWYRQDPGLGLRLIYFSYDVKMKEKGDIPEGYSVSREKKERFSLILESASTNQTSMYLCASSLGGPSIYEQYFGPGTRLTVT.

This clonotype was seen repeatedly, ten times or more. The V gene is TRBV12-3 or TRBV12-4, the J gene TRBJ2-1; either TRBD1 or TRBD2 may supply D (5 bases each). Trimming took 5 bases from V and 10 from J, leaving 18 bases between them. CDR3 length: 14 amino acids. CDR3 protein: CASSLGIRGGEQFF. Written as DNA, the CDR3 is TGTGCCAGCAGTCTCGGAATACGTGGGGGAGAGCAGTTCTTC.

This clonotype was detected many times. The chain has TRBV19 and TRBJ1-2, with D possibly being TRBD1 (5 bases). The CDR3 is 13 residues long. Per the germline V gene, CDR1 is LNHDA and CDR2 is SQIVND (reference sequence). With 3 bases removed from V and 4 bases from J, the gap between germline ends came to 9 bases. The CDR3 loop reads CASSIQGGYGYTF. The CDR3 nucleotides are TGTGCCAGTAGTATTCAGGGAGGCTATGGCTACACCTTC.

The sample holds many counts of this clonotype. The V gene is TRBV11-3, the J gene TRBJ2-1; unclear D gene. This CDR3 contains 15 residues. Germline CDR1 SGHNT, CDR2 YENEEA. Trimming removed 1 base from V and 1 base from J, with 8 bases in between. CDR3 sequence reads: CASSLVQRSYNEQFF. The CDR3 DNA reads TGTGCCAGCAGCTTAGTACAGCGATCCTACAATGAGCAGTTCTTC. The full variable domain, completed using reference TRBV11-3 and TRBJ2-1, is EAGVVQSPRYKIIEKKQPVAFWCNPISGHNTLYWYLQNLGQGPELLIRYENEEAVDDSQLPKDRFSAERLKGVDSTLKIQPAELGDSAVYLCASSLVQRSYNEQFFGPGTRLTVL.

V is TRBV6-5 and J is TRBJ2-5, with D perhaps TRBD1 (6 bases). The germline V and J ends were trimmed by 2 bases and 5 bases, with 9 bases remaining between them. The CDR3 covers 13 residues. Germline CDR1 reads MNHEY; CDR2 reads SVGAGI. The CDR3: CASSYPDSETQYF. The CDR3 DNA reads TGTGCCAGCAGTTACCCGGACAGTGAGACCCAGTACTTC.

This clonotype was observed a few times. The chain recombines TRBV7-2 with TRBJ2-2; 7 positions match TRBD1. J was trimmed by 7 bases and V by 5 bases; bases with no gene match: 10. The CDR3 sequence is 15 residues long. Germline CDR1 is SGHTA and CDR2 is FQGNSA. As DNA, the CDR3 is TGTGCCAGCAGCCCATCGACAGGGAAGGGCGGGGAGCTGTTTTTT. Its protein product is CASSPSTGKGGELFF.

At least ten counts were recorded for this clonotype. This chain's CDR3 is CAWKMGRNYGYTF. CDR3 DNA: TGTGCCTGGAAGATGGGGCGCAACTATGGCTACACCTTC. The chain recombines TRBV30 with TRBJ1-2; D may be TRBD1 (5 bases). The V gene lost 4 bases and the J gene lost 2 bases, with 11 bases spanning the gap. The CDR3 runs 13 residues. CDR1 is GTSNPN, CDR2 SVGIG, per germline (reference sequence).

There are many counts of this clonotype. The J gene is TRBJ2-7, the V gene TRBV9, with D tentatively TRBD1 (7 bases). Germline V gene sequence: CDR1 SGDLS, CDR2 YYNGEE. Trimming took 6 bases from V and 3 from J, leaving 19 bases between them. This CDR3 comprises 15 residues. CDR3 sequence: CASTKGGPGGYEQYF. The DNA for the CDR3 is TGTGCCAGCACCAAGGGGGGCCCAGGGGGCTACGAGCAGTACTTC. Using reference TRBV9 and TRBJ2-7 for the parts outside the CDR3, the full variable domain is DSGVTQTPKHLITATGQRVTLRCSPRSGDLSVYWYQQSLDQGLQFLIQYYNGEERAKGNILERFSAQQFPDLHSELNLSSLELGDSALYFCASTKGGPGGYEQYFGPGTRLTVT.

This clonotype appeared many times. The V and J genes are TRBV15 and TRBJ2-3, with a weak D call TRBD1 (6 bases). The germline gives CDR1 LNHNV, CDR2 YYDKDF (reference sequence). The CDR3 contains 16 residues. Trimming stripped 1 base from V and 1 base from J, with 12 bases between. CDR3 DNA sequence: TGTGCCACCAGCAGAGCCGGGACACGACGCACAGATACGCAGTATTTT. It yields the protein CATSRAGTRRTDTQYF.

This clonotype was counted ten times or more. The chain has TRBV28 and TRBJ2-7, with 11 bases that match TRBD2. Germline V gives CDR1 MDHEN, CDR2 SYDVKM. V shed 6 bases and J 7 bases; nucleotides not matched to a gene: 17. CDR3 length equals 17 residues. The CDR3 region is CASRVAGGPDRGLEQYF. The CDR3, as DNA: TGTGCCAGCAGAGTAGCGGGAGGGCCCGACCGAGGGTTAGAGCAGTACTTC.

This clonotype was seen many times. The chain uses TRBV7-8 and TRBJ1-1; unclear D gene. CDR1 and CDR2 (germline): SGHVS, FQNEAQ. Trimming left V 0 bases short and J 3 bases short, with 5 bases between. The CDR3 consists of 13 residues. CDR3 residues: CASSLAKDTEAFF. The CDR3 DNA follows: TGTGCCAGCAGCTTAGCGAAGGACACTGAAGCTTTCTTT.

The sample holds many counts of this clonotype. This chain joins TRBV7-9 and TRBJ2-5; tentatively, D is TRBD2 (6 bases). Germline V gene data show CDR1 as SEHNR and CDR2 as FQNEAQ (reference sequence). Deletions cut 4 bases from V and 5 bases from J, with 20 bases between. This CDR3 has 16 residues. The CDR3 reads CASSSQTGGPGETQYF. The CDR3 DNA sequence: TGTGCCAGCAGCTCCCAAACTGGAGGGCCAGGGGAGACCCAGTACTTC.

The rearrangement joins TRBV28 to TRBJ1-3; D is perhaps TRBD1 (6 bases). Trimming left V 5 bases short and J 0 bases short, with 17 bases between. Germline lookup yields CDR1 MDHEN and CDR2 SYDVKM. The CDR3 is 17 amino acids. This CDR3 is CASSPYTGGASGNTIYF. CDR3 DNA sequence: TGTGCCAGCAGTCCTTATACCGGGGGGGCCTCTGGAAACACCATATATTTT.

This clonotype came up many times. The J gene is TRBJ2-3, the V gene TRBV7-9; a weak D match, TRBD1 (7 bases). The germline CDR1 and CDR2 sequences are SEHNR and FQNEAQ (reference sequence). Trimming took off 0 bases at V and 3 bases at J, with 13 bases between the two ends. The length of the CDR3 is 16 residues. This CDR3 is CASSLAATGRTDTQYF. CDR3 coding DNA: TGTGCCAGCAGCTTAGCAGCGACAGGGAGGACAGATACGCAGTATTTT.

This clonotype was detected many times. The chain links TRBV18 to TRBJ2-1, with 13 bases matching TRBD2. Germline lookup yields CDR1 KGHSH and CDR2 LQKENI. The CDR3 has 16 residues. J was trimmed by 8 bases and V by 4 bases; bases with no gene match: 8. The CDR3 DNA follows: TGTGCCAGCTCACAACCGGGACTAGCGGGAAACTATGAGCAGTTCTTC. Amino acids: CASSQPGLAGNYEQFF. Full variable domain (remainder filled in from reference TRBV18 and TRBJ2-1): NAGVMQNPRHLVRRRGQEARLRCSPMKGHSHVYWYRQLPEEGLKFMVYLQKENIIDESGMPKERFSAEFPKEGPSILRIQQVVRGDSAAYFCASSQPGLAGNYEQFFGPGTRLTVL.

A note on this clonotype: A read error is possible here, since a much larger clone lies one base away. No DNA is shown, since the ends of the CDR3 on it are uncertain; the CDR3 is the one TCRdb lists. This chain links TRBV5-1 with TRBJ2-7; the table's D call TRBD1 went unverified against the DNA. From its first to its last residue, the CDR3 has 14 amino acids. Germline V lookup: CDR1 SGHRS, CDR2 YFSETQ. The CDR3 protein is CASSWGQGSIERYF.

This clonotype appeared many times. The CDR3 DNA follows: TGTGCCGACTGCACCAGGGGTCGCCAGCCCCAGCATTTT. Protein product: CADCTRGRQPQHF. The chain couples TRBV6-1 to TRBJ1-5, with D maybe TRBD1 (6 bases). From germline, CDR1 is MNHNS and CDR2 SASEGT. The CDR3 covers 13 residues. V was trimmed by 11 bases and J by 7 bases, leaving 18 bases between them.

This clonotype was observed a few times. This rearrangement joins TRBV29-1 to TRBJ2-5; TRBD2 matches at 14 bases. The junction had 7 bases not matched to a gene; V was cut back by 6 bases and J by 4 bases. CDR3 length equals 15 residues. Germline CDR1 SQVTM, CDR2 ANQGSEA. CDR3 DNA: TGCAGCGTCTCCGGGACTAGCGGGAGAGGAGAGACCCAGTACTTC. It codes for CSVSGTSGRGETQYF.

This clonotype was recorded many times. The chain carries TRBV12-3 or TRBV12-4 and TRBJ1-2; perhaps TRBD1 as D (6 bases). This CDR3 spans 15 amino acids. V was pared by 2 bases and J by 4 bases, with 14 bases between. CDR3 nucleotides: TGTGCCAGCAGTTTATCAGGGGCTAGGGGCTATGGCTACACCTTC. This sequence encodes CASSLSGARGYGYTF.

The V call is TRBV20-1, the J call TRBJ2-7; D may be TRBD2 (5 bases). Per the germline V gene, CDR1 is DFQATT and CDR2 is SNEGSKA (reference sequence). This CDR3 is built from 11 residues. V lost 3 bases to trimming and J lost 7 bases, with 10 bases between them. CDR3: CSARVAREQYF. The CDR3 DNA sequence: TGCAGTGCTAGGGTAGCGAGAGAGCAGTACTTC.

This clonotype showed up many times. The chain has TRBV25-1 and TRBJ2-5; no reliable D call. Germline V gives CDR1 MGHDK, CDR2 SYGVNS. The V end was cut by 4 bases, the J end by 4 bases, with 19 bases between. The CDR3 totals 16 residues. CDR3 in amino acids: CASSVDRAVGRETQYF. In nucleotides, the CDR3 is TGTGCCAGCAGTGTAGACCGGGCCGTAGGACGAGAGACCCAGTACTTC.

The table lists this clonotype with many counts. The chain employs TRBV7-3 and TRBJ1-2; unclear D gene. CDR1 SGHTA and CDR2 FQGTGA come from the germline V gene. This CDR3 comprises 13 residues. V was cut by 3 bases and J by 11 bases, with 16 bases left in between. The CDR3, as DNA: TGTGCCAGCAGCTTCGGCAGGACGGGAATATACACCTTC. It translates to CASSFGRTGIYTF.

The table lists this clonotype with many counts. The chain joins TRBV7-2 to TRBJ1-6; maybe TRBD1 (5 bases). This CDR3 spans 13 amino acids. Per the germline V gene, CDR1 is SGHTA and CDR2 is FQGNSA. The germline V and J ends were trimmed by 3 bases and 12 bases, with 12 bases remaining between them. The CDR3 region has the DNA TGTGCCAGCAGCTTGGGACGCTCTATACCCCTCCACTTT. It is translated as CASSLGRSIPLHF.

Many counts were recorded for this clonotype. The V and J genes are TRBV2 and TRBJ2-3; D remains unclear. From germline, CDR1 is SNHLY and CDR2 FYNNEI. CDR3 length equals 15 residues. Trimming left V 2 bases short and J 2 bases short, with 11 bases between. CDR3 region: CASSEYRAHTDTQYF. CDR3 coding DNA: TGTGCCAGCAGTGAATACCGAGCCCACACAGATACGCAGTATTTT.

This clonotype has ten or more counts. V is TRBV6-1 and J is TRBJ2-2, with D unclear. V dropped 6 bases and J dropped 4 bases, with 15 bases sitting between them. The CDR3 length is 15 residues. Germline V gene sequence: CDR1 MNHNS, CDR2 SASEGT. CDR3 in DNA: TGTGCCAGCAGCCCCGGATCCTCGCGCACCGGGGAGCTGTTTTTT. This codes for CASSPGSSRTGELFF.

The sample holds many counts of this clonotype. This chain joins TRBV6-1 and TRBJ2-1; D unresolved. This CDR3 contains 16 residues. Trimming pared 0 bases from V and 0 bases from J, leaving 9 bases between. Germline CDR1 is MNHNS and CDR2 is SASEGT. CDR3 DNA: TGTGCCAGCAGTGAAGCGAGTTACAACTCCTACAATGAGCAGTTCTTC. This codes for CASSEASYNSYNEQFF.

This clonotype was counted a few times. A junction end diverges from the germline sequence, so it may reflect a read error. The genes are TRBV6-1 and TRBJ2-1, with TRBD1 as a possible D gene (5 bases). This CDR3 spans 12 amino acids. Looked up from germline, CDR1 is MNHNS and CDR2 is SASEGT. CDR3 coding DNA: TGTGCCGGCAGTGAAGCAGGGAATGAGCAGTTCTTC. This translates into CAGSEAGNEQFF.